One sample yielded the 14 T cell receptor beta chains listed below, sequenced in a study of shared clonotypes between healthy human individuals. TCRdb's table, derived via immunoSEQ multiplex PCR, lists solely in-frame clones and lacks some. The sample contains some 2,500,000 clones, 92% of which appear only once. Sequences were obtained from naive CD4+ T cells from PBMCs. Subset indicated: CD45RA+ positively selected. Receptors were obtained from a man between 18 and 29 years old in good health. Some clones in this sample may be carry-over from other donors' samples.

This clone was found once. CDR3 amino acids: CASTQGLGLVTDTQYF. The CDR3 DNA reads TGTGCCAGCACTCAGGGTTTGGGCCTCGTCACAGATACGCAGTATTTT. The rearrangement uses TRBV7-9 and TRBJ2-3; the D gene is possibly TRBD1 (5 bases). Germline-derived CDR1 and CDR2 are SEHNR and FQNEAQ (reference sequence). This CDR3 contains 16 residues. The V end was cut by 7 bases, the J end by 2 bases, with 19 bases between.

There are a few counts of this clone. The rearrangement joins TRBV29-1 to TRBJ1-1; 7 bases are shared with TRBD1. Germline V gene lookup returns CDR1 SQVTM and CDR2 ANQGSEA. The CDR3 consists of 12 residues. With 7 bases clipped from V and 4 bases from J, the junction kept 6 bases outside the gene matches. The CDR3 is CSASNRGTEAFF. The CDR3 nucleotides are TGCAGCGCTTCTAACAGGGGCACTGAAGCTTTCTTT.

This sequence joins TRBV4-1 and TRBJ1-3; the D is unclear. CDR1 and CDR2 from the germline V gene are MGHRA and YSYEKL. V was trimmed by 0 bases and J by 1 base, leaving 13 bases between them. The CDR3 spans 17 residues. The CDR3 coding sequence is TGCGCCAGCAGCCAAGATCTAACAGCTGTTTCTGGAAACACCATATATTTT. Residues: CASSQDLTAVSGNTIYF.

This sequence joins TRBV15 and TRBJ2-3; TRBD2 matches at 10 bases. CDR1 LNHNV and CDR2 YYDKDF come from the germline V gene (reference sequence). The CDR3 is made up of 16 amino acids. V gave up 0 bases and J gave up 4 bases; unmatched junction bases: 4. The CDR3 loop is CATSRDIAGGADTQYF. CDR3 DNA: TGTGCCACCAGCAGAGATATAGCGGGAGGAGCAGATACGCAGTATTTT.

This chain joins TRBV6-1 and TRBJ1-3; D ambiguous. Germline-derived CDR1 and CDR2 are MNHNS and SASEGT. Trimming removed 0 bases from V and 0 bases from J, with 12 bases in between. The CDR3 consists of 17 residues. The chain's CDR3 is CASSEAFSGLSGNTIYF. The CDR3 DNA is TGTGCCAGCAGTGAAGCTTTTTCGGGTCTCTCTGGAAACACCATATATTTT.

In its sample, this clone was seen a few times. Other DNA sequences within the sample encode an identical CDR3. The chain uses TRBV7-9 and TRBJ1-5; 8 bases are shared with TRBD1. CDR1 and CDR2 (germline): SEHNR, FQNEAQ (reference sequence). The CDR3 is 13 amino acids. J was trimmed by 5 bases and V by 4 bases; bases with no gene match: 1. CDR3 DNA sequence: TGTGCCAGCAGCTCACAGGGGGATCAGCCCCAGCATTTT. Residues: CASSSQGDQPQHF.

This clone was seen only once. This rearrangement joins TRBV7-3 to TRBJ2-5; 7 bases align to TRBD1. Germline lookup yields CDR1 SGHTA and CDR2 FQGTGA. V shed 5 bases and J 5 bases; nucleotides not matched to a gene: 8. CDR3 length equals 14 residues. This CDR3 is CASSPTGHGETQYF. The CDR3 DNA is TGTGCCAGCAGCCCGACAGGGCATGGCGAGACCCAGTACTTC.

CDR3 loop: CASSSVAGDYNEQFF. Here the CDR3 DNA reads TGCGCCAGCAGCTCGGTAGCGGGAGACTACAATGAGCAGTTCTTC. This chain links TRBV5-1 with TRBJ2-1; TRBD2 agrees at 9 bases. This CDR3 is built from 15 residues. With 3 bases clipped from V and 3 bases from J, the junction kept 4 bases outside the gene matches. Per germline, CDR1 SGHRS and CDR2 YFSETQ.

For this clone: Other nucleotide sequences in the sample specify the same CDR3. The genes are TRBV6-5 and TRBJ2-7; no reliable D call. CDR3 length: 11 amino acids. V lost 4 bases and J lost 4, with 5 bases in between. Germline CDR1 is MNHEY and CDR2 is SVGAGI. CDR3 amino acids: CASSSPYEQYF. CDR3 bases: TGTGCCAGCAGTTCTCCATACGAGCAGTACTTC.

J is TRBJ2-3 and V is TRBV7-6; the D gene is possibly TRBD2 (6 bases). Trimming cost V 5 bases and J 3 bases, with 15 bases left between them. This CDR3 has 15 residues. Per the germline V gene, CDR1 is SGHVS and CDR2 is FNYEAQ. This CDR3 reads CASSPRGISTDTQYF. CDR3 in DNA: TGTGCCAGCAGCCCACGGGGGATTTCGACAGATACGCAGTATTTT.

In regard to this clone: The sample has other DNA sequences that encode this CDR3 too. The gene calls are TRBV11-2 and TRBJ2-5, with D unresolved. Germline values: CDR1 SGHAT, CDR2 FQNNGV. The CDR3 totals 11 residues. Trimming took 3 bases from V and 2 from J, leaving 1 base between them. The CDR3 region is CASSFQETQYF. The CDR3 DNA reads TGTGCCAGCAGCTTTCAAGAGACCCAGTACTTC.

J is TRBJ2-1 and V is TRBV4-3; 10 bases are shared with TRBD2. Germline CDR1 and CDR2: LGHNA and YSLEER. This CDR3 region has 20 residues. V lost 0 bases, J lost 5 bases, and 16 bases stayed unmatched. In DNA form, the CDR3 reads TGCGCCAGCAGCCAAGATCGAGAAGCGGGAGGGTCAGGGGTCCACAATGAGCAGTTCTTC. Amino acid sequence: CASSQDREAGGSGVHNEQFF.

J is TRBJ2-4 and V is TRBV25-1; D unresolved. The V end was cut by 3 bases, the J end by 8 bases, with 17 bases between. The CDR3 extends over 15 amino acids. The germline CDR1 and CDR2 sequences are MGHDK and SYGVNS. In DNA form, the CDR3 reads TGTGCCAGCAGTGACGGGTCGAGAGGTGTAGACATTCAGTACTTC. Its translation: CASSDGSRGVDIQYF.

The chain combines TRBV7-2 with TRBJ2-5; perhaps TRBD2 as D (6 bases). The germline V gene encodes CDR1 SGHTA and CDR2 FQGNSA. The V and J ends lost 3 bases and 1 base respectively, with 9 bases between them. This CDR3 spans 14 amino acids. The CDR3, as DNA: TGTGCCAGCAGCTTGACTAGAATCCAAGAGACCCAGTACTTC. Its translation: CASSLTRIQETQYF.